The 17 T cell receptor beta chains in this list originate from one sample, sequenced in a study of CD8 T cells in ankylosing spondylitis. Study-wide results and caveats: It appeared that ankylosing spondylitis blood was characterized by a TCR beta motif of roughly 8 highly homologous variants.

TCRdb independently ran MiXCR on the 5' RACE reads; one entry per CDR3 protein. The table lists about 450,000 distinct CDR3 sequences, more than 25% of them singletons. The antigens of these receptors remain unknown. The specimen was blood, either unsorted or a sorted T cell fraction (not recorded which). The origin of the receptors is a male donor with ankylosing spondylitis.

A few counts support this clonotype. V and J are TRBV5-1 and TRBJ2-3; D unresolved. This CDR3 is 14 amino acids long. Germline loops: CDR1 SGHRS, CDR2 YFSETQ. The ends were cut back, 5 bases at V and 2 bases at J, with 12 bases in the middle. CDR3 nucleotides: TGCGCCAGCAGTCCGGGCGGCGACACAGATACGCAGTATTTT. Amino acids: CASSPGGDTDTQYF.

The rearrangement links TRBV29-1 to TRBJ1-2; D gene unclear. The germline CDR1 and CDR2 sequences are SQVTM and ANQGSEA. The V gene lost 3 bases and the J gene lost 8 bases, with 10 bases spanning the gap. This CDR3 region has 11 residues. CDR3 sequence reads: CSVEGLDGYTF. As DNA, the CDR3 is TGCAGCGTTGAGGGGTTGGACGGCTACACCTTC. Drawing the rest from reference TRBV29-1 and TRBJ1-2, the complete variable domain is SAVISQKPSRDICQRGTSLTIQCQVDSQVTMMFWYRQQPGQSLTLIATANQGSEATYESGFVIDKFPISRPNLTFSTLTVSNMSPEDSSIYLCSVEGLDGYTFGSGTRLTVV.

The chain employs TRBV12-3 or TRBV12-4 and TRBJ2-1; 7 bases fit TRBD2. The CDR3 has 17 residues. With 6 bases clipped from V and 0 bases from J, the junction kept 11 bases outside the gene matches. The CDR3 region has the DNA TGTGCCAGCAGGGGGGGGATAGCATCGAGCTCCTACAATGAGCAGTTCTTC. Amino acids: CASRGGIASSSYNEQFF.

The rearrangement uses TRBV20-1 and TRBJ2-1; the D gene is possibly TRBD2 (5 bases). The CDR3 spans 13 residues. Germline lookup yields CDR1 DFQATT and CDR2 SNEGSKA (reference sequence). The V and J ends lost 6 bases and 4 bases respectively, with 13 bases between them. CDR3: CSAERSGYNEQFF. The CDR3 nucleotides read TGCAGTGCGGAGCGGTCAGGATACAATGAGCAGTTCTTC.

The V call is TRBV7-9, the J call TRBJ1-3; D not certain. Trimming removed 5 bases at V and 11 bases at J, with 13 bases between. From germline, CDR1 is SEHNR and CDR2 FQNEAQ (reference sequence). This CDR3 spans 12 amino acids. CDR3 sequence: CASSNSAAAIYF. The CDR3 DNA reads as TGTGCCAGCAGCAACTCGGCTGCGGCCATATATTTT.

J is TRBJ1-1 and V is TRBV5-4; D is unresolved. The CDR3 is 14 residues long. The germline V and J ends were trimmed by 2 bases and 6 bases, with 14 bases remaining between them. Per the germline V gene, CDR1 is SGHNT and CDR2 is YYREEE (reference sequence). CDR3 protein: CASSFGPMDAEAFF. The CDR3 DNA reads TGTGCCAGCAGCTTTGGGCCGATGGACGCTGAAGCTTTCTTT.

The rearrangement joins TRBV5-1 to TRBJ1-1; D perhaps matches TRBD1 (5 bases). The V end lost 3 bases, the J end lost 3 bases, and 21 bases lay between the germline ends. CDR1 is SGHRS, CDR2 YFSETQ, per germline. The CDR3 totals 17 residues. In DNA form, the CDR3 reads TGCGCCAGCAGCTCGGAGGGGCACGGGGTAAGAGACACTGAAGCTTTCTTT. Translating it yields CASSSEGHGVRDTEAFF.

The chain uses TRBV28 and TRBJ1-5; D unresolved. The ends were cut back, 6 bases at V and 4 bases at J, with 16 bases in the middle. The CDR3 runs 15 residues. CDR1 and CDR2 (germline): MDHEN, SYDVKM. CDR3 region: CASSPFPNSNQPQHF. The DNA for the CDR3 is TGTGCCAGCAGCCCCTTCCCAAACTCAAATCAGCCCCAGCATTTT.

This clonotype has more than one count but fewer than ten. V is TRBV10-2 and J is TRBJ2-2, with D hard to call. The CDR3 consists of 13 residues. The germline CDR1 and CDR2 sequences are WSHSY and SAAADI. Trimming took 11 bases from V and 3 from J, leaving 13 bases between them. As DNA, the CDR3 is TGCGCCTATGCCGTTTGGGACACCGGGGAGCTGTTTTTT. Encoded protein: CAYAVWDTGELFF.

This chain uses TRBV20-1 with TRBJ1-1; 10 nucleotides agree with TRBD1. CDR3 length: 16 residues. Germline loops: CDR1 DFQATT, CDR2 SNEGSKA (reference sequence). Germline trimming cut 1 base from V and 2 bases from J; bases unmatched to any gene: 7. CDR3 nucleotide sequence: TGCAGTGCTAGAGTAGGGACAGGGGCTTATAACACTGAAGCTTTCTTT. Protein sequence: CSARVGTGAYNTEAFF.

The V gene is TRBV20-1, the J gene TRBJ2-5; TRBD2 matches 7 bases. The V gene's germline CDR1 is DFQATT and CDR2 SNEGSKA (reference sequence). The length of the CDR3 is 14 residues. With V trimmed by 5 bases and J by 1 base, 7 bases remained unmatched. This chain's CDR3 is CSALLAKTQETQYF. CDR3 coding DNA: TGCAGTGCTCTACTAGCGAAAACCCAAGAGACCCAGTACTTC.

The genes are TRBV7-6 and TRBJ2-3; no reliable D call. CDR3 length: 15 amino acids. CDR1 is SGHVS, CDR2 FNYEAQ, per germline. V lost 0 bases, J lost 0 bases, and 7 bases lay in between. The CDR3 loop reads CASSLALGSTDTQYF. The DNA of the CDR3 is TGTGCCAGCAGCTTAGCGTTGGGAAGCACAGATACGCAGTATTTT.

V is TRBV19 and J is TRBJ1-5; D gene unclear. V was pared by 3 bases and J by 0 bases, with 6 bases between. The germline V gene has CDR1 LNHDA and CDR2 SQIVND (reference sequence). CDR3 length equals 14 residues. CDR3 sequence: CASSISGSNQPQHF. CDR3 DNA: TGTGCCAGTAGTATCTCGGGTAGCAATCAGCCCCAGCATTTT.

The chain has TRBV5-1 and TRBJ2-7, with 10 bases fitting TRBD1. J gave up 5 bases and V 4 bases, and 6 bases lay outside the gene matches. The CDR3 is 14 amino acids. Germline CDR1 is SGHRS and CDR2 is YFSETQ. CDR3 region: CASSPAGTGDEQYV. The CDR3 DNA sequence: TGCGCCAGCAGCCCGGCCGGGACAGGGGACGAGCAGTACGTC.

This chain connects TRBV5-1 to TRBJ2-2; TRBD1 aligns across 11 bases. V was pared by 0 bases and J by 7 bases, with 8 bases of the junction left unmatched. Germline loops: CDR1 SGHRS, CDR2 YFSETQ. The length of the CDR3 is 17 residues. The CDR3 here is CASSLARTGGLGGELFF. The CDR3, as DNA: TGCGCCAGCAGCTTGGCCCGGACAGGGGGCCTCGGCGGGGAGCTGTTTTTT.

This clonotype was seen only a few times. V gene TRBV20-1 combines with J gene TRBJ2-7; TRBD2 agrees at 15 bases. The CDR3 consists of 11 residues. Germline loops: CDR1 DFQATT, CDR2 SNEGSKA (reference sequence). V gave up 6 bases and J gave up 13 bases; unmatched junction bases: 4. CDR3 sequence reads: CSAGLAGGSYF. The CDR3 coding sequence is TGCAGTGCGGGACTAGCGGGAGGATCTTACTTC.

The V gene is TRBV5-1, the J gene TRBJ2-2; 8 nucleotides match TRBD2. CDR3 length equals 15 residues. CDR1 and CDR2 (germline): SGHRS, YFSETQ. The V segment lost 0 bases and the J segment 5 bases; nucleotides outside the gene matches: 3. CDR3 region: CASSLGVAGTGELFF. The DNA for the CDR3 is TGCGCCAGCAGCTTGGGGGTAGCGGGAACCGGGGAGCTGTTTTTT.